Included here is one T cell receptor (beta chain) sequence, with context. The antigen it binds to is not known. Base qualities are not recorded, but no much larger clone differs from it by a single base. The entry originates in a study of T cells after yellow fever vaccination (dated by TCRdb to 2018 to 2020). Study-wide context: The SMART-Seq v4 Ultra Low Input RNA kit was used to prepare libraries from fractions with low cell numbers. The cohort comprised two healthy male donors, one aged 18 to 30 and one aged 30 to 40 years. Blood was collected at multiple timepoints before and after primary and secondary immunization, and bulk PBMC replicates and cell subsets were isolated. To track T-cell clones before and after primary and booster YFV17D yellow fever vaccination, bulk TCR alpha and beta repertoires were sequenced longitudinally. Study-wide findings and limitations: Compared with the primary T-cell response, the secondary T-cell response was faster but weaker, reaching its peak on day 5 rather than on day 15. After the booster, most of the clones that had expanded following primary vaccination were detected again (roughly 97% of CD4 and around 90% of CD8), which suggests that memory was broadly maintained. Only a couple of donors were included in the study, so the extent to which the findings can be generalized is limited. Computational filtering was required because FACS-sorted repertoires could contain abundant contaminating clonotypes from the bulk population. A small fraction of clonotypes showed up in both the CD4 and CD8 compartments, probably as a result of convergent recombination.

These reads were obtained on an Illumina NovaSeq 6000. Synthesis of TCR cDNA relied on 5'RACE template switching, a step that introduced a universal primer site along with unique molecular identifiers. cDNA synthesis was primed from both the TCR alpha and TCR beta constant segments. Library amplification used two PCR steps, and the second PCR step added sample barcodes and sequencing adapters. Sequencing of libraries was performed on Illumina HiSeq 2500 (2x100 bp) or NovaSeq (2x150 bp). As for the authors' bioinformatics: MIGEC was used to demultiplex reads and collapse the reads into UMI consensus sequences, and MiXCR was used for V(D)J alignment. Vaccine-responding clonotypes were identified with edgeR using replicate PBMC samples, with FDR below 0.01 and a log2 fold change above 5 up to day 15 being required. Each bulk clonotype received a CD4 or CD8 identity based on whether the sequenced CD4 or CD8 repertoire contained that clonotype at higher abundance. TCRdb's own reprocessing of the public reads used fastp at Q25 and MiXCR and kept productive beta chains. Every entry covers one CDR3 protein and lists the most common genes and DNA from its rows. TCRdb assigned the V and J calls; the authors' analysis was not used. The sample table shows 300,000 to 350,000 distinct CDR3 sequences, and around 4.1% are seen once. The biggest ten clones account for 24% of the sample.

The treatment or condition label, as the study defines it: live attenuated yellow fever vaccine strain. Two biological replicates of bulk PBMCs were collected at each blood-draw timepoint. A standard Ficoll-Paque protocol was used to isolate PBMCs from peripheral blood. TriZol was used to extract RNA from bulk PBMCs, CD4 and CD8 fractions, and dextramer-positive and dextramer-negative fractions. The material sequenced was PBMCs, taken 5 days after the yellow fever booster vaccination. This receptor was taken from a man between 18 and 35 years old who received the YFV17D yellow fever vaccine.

The CDR3 in this case is CASSLAPGGELFF. The nucleotide sequence reads TGTGCCAGCAGCTTAGCCCCGGGCGGGGAGCTGTTTTTT. The chain uses TRBV7-2 and TRBJ2-2; no confident D gene assignment can be made. Including the terminal cysteine and phenylalanine, the CDR3 comprises 13 residues. CDR3 DNA is the only sequence kept; it has 39 bases, read in frame from the first base. The germline V gene specifies SGHTA as CDR1 and FQGNSA as CDR2. The germline ends are 6 bases apart after V is trimmed by 0 bases and J by 7 bases.